Below, 32 T cell receptor beta chains from the same sample are listed, as sequenced in a study of CD8+ T cells in alopecia areata. Cells that came from pooled cutaneous lymph nodes were sorted using CD4, CD8alpha, NKG2D, NKG2ACE and other markers. RNA, once extracted, was reverse transcribed into cDNA for use as the sequencing template. The table came from immunoSEQ multiplex PCR; TCRdb's copy has only in-frame clones and leaves some out. The specimen has 15,000 to 20,000 clones, none found just once. Sequences were obtained from CD8+ T cells sorted from a lymph node. The receptors originated from a C3H/HeJ mouse with alopecia areata. The mice in this strain carry MHC haplotype H2-k.

There are a few counts of this clone. Any gene name here is a mouse gene name. The chain's CDR3 is CAWSLGGGDQDTQYF. The sequenced part of the CDR3 DNA is TGTGCCTGGAGTCTAGGAGGGGGAGACCAAGAC. The genes are TRBV31 and TRBJ2-5; TRBD1 is a possible D gene (6 bases). The CDR3 end lies 4 residues beyond the end of the read and is filled in from the germline J gene. V lost 0 bases to trimming and J lost 1 base, with 11 bases between them. Germline values: CDR1 GKSSPN, CDR2 SITVG. The CDR3 spans 15 residues.

This clone has a handful of counts. Germline and genes here are mouse. CDR3 DNA (partial): TGCACCTGCAGTGCAGGTGGGACAGGGGGTGACGAA. Its protein is CTCSAGGTGGDE. The whole CDR3 region reads CTCSAGGTGGDERLFF. The genes are TRBV1 and TRBJ1-4; 11 nucleotides match TRBD1. Read coverage stops 4 residues before the CDR3 terminus; the germline J gene supplies the remainder. This CDR3 spans 16 amino acids. Losses at the gene ends were 1 base for V and 6 bases for J; bases not matched to a gene: 4. Germline CDR1 is NSQYPW and CDR2 is LRSPGD (reference sequence). The full variable domain, its missing parts supplied by reference TRBV1 and TRBJ1-4, is VTLLEQNPRWRLVPRGQAVNLRCILKNSQYPWMSWYQQDLQKQLQWLFTLRSPGDKEVKSLPGADYLATRVTDTELRLQVANMSQGRTLYCTCSAGGTGGDERLFFGHGTKLSVL.

Details on this clone: DNA and listed protein disagree at residue 13, so the protein shown here was translated from the DNA. The germline and genes are mouse ones. The CDR3 is cut off 3 residues early in the read; its end comes from the germline J gene. The rearrangement uses TRBV1 and TRBJ1-6; 7 nucleotides match TRBD1. Being an ORF, TRBJ1-6 has a function that is uncertain. J was trimmed by 3 bases and V by 0 bases; bases with no gene match: 2. This CDR3 comprises 16 residues. Looked up from germline, CDR1 is NSQYPW and CDR2 is LRSPGD (reference sequence). Partial CDR3 DNA: TGCACCTGCAGTGCAGAAAGGGGGCTCTATAATTCGCCC. Amino acid sequence: CTCSAERGLYNSP. In full, the CDR3 is CTCSAERGLYNSPLYF.

Note on this clone: All gene names here are mouse names. Partial CDR3 DNA: TGCACCTGCAGTGCAGATGAGGGGGGGCACCAAGAC. This codes for CTCSADEGGHQD. The full CDR3 reads CTCSADEGGHQDTQYF. The genes are TRBV1 and TRBJ2-5, with 8 bases fitting TRBD2. The CDR3 is cut off 4 residues early in the read; its end comes from the germline J gene. V gave up 0 bases and J gave up 1 base; unmatched junction bases: 3. This CDR3 has 16 amino acids. Looked up from germline, CDR1 is NSQYPW and CDR2 is LRSPGD (reference sequence). The full variable domain, with the rest looked up from reference TRBV1 and TRBJ2-5, is VTLLEQNPRWRLVPRGQAVNLRCILKNSQYPWMSWYQQDLQKQLQWLFTLRSPGDKEVKSLPGADYLATRVTDTELRLQVANMSQGRTLYCTCSADEGGHQDTQYFGPGTRLLVL.

Turning to this clone: The genes are named according to mouse. The sequenced part of the CDR3 DNA is TGTGCTAGCAGTCGGGACTCCCAAGAC. Translating gives CASSRDSQD. The full-length CDR3 reads as CASSRDSQDTQYF. V is TRBV17 and J is TRBJ2-5, with a possible D match to TRBD2 (6 bases). The read ends 4 residues early relative to the CDR3; the germline J gene fills the gap. This CDR3 is built from 13 residues. CDR1 is MNHDT and CDR2 is YYDKIL in the germline V gene. V was cut by 5 bases and J by 2 bases, with 8 bases left in between.

At least ten counts were recorded for this clone. The gene names given are mouse names. The read terminates 4 residues before the CDR3 end, so the remaining end is supplied by the germline J gene. This chain uses TRBV13-3 with TRBJ2-4; 9 nucleotides line up with TRBD2. V shed 5 bases, J shed 1 base, and the junction held 2 bases outside the gene matches. This CDR3 contains 14 residues. Germline V CDR1 and CDR2: NNHDY, SYVADS. The CDR3 loop reads CASSPGGGQNTLYF. Partial CDR3 DNA: TGTGCCAGCAGCCCTGGGGGGGGTCAAAAC.

In this sample, this clone turned up many times. DNA and listed protein disagree at residue 13, so the protein shown here was translated from the DNA. Gene names are mouse gene names. The CDR3 loop is CASSEGTGVYNSPLYF. The CDR3 bases that were read are TGTGCCAGCAGTGAAGGGACAGGGGTCTATAATTCGCCC. V is TRBV13-3 and J is TRBJ1-6; TRBD1 matches 10 bases. The read comes to an end 3 residues before the CDR3 does, leaving the germline J gene to fill in the end. TRBJ1-6 is known as an ORF, though its function is uncertain. Trimming cost V 2 bases and J 3 bases; bases outside gene matches: 2. Germline V lookup: CDR1 NNHDY, CDR2 SYVADS. The length of the CDR3 is 16 residues.

At least ten counts were recorded for this clone. Germline and genes: mouse. The observed sequence ends 4 residues before the CDR3 terminus, with the missing tail filled in from the germline J gene. The chain joins TRBV13-1 to TRBJ2-7; D possibly corresponds to TRBD1 (6 bases). The germline CDR1 and CDR2 sequences are NSHNY and SYGAGN. Trimming stripped 2 bases from V and 1 base from J, with 10 bases between. The CDR3 contains 14 residues. This CDR3 is CASSETGPSYEQYF. The covered CDR3 bases are TGTGCCAGCAGTGAAACAGGGCCGTCCTAT.

This clone was found many times. Any gene name here is a mouse gene name. The covered CDR3 bases are TGTGCAAGCAGCTCCGGGACAGAATAT. Translating gives CASSSGTEY. The entire CDR3 is CASSSGTEYEQYF. The rearrangement joins TRBV16 to TRBJ2-7; 7 bases agree with TRBD1. The DNA ends 4 residues before the CDR3 does, and the rest of the CDR3 is filled in from the germline J gene. This CDR3 region has 13 residues. The germline V gene has CDR1 SGHSA and CDR2 FRNQAP.

About this clone: At residue 10, TCRdb's protein disagrees with the DNA translation; the protein shown here derives from the DNA. Gene labels here are mouse ones. The CDR3 end falls 3 residues outside the read, so it is completed with the germline J gene. The rearrangement links TRBV13-3 to TRBJ1-3; possibly TRBD1 for D (5 bases). CDR3 length: 13 residues. V lost 3 bases, J lost 4 bases, and 8 bases lay in between. Germline V lookup: CDR1 NNHDY, CDR2 SYVADS. The CDR3 is CASSGQNGNTLYF. CDR3 DNA, as far as it was read: TGTGCCAGCAGTGGACAGAACGGAAATACG. Complete variable domain (other parts from reference TRBV13-3 and TRBJ1-3): EAAVTQSPRSKVAVTGGKVTLSCHQTNNHDYMYWYRQDTGHGLRLIHYSYVADSTEKGDIPDGYKASRPSQENFSLILELASLSQTAVYFCASSGQNGNTLYFGEGSRLIVV.

This clone came up a few times. These gene names are mouse names. Read sequence stops 4 residues before the CDR3 end, and the germline J gene provides the missing end. This chain connects TRBV13-2 to TRBJ2-3; D possibly corresponds to TRBD2 (5 bases). Germline V gene data show CDR1 as NNHNN and CDR2 as SYGAGS (reference sequence). V lost 0 bases and J 0 bases, leaving 8 bases between the germline ends. The CDR3 consists of 15 residues. This CDR3 is CASGDVGRSAETLYF. The DNA read from the CDR3 is TGTGCCAGCGGTGATGTGGGGAGGAGTGCAGAA.

A word on this clone: At residue 10, the DNA translation does not agree with TCRdb's protein; the protein displayed here is the one encoded by the DNA. Gene names refer to mouse genes. The read ends 3 residues before the CDR3 terminus; that terminus is restored from the germline J gene. V gene TRBV1 combines with J gene TRBJ1-6; D is unresolved. TRBJ1-6 is an open reading frame whose function is uncertain. Deletions cut 1 base from V and 9 bases from J, with 7 bases between. CDR3 length: 13 amino acids. In germline, CDR1 is NSQYPW, CDR2 LRSPGD (reference sequence). CDR3 DNA, as far as it was read: TGCACCTGCAGTGCAGGAGGGTTTTCGCCC. Protein product: CTCSAGGFSP. The entire CDR3 sequence reads CTCSAGGFSPLYF.

This clone was seen repeatedly, ten times or more. Genes and germline are mouse. This CDR3 is CASSDPPGQGGDTEVFF. The sequenced CDR3 bases are TGTGCCAGCAGTGATCCCCCGGGACAGGGGGGAGACACA. The chain carries TRBV13-1 and TRBJ1-1, with 11 positions matching TRBD1. The read gets to within 4 residues of the CDR3 end, and the germline J gene fills in the rest. This CDR3 is 17 amino acids long. With V trimmed by 1 base and J by 3 bases, 8 bases remained unmatched. The germline V gene has CDR1 NSHNY and CDR2 SYGAGN.

Regarding this clone: Mouse gene names and germline throughout. The observed sequence ends 4 residues before the CDR3 terminus, with the missing tail filled in from the germline J gene. The J gene is TRBJ2-2, the V gene TRBV19; 11 nucleotides align to TRBD1. V dropped 5 bases and J dropped 6; count of bases not matched to a gene: 3. The CDR3 length is 14 residues. Germline lookup yields CDR1 FNHDT and CDR2 SITEND (reference sequence). The CDR3 bases that were read are TGTGCCAGCAGAGGGGACAGGGGGGCCGGG. Its translation is CASRGDRGAG. The entire CDR3 protein reads CASRGDRGAGQLYF.

Remarks on this clone: Mouse germline and gene names are used. Read sequence stops 4 residues before the CDR3 end, and the germline J gene provides the missing end. V and J are TRBV13-3 and TRBJ1-4; TRBD1 aligns across 8 bases. This CDR3 spans 15 amino acids. Germline assignment: CDR1 NNHDY and CDR2 SYVADS. CDR3 protein: CASSDARTGLERLFF. The sequenced CDR3 bases are TGTGCCAGCAGTGATGCAAGGACAGGGCTCGAA.

Of note for this clone: The genes are named according to mouse. The CDR3 extends 4 residues past the end of the read, so its final part is completed from the germline J gene. The V gene is TRBV1, the J gene TRBJ2-5; TRBD1 matches 12 bases. Germline V gene data show CDR1 as NSQYPW and CDR2 as LRSPGD (reference sequence). The CDR3 covers 14 residues. CDR3 bases read: TGCACCTGCAGTGGGGACAGGGGGCGAGAC. This encodes CTCSGDRGRD. The full CDR3 reads CTCSGDRGRDTQYF.

This clone has at least ten counts. The genes and germline here are from mouse. CDR3 DNA (partial): TGTGCTAGCAGTAGGGACTGGGGGGAC. This translates into CASSRDWGD. The complete CDR3 sequence is CASSRDWGDTQYF. The chain joins TRBV17 to TRBJ2-5; 10 nucleotides align to TRBD2. The observed sequence ends 4 residues before the CDR3 terminus, with the missing tail filled in from the germline J gene. CDR1 MNHDT and CDR2 YYDKIL come from the germline V gene. There are 13 residues in the CDR3.

Ten or more counts support this clone. Gene names are mouse gene names. The read is 4 residues too short to cover the CDR3 end, so that end is filled in from the germline J gene. V gene TRBV13-3 combines with J gene TRBJ1-1; 11 nucleotides match TRBD1. The germline V gene has CDR1 NNHDY and CDR2 SYVADS. This CDR3 has 14 residues. CDR3 DNA (partial): TGTGCCAGCAGCCCGGGACAGGGGGATACA. Translation: CASSPGQGDT. The full CDR3 protein is CASSPGQGDTEVFF.

This clone showed up just a few times. The protein TCRdb lists differs from the translation of the DNA at residue 10; the protein given here is translated from the DNA itself. Gene names and germline match the mouse. The sequenced fragment ends 3 residues before the CDR3 boundary, so the rest is inferred from the germline J gene. This chain joins TRBV19 and TRBJ1-6; possible D gene TRBD1, 6 bases. TRBJ1-6 counts as an open reading frame of uncertain function. The CDR3 covers 13 residues. From germline, CDR1 is FNHDT and CDR2 SITEND (reference sequence). Trimming removed 4 bases from V and 6 bases from J, with 8 bases in between. CDR3 bases read: TGTGCCAGCAGTTCACAGGGTAATTCGCCC. It codes for CASSSQGNSP. The whole CDR3 region reads CASSSQGNSPLYF.

This clone has a handful of counts. At residue 12, TCRdb's protein is not the same as the translated DNA, so the protein here was read from the DNA. The gene names here belong to mouse. The CDR3 end is not reached by the read, which stops 3 residues before it; the germline J gene fills it in. V usage is TRBV16 and J usage is TRBJ1-3; 7 positions match TRBD1. Germline V CDR1 and CDR2: SGHSA, FRNQAP. The CDR3 spans 15 residues. The V segment lost 5 bases and the J segment 0 bases; nucleotides outside the gene matches: 4. CDR3 in amino acids: CASSDGTDSGNTLYF. Incomplete CDR3 DNA: TGTGCAAGCAGCGACGGGACAGATTCTGGAAATACG. The full variable domain, in which reference TRBV16 and TRBJ1-3 provide the parts outside the CDR3, is NAGVIQTPRHKVTGKGQEATLWCEPISGHSAVFWYRQTIVQGLEFLTYFRNQAPIDDSGMPKERFSAQMPNQSHSTLKIQSTQPQDSAVYLCASSDGTDSGNTLYFGEGSRLIVV.

This clone has a count of ten or more. Gene names and germline match the mouse. The read halts 4 residues ahead of the CDR3 end, with the missing end drawn from the germline J gene. This sequence joins TRBV1 and TRBJ2-1, with 8 positions matching TRBD2. V gave up 4 bases and J gave up 6 bases; unmatched junction bases: 5. The CDR3 extends over 14 amino acids. The germline V gene encodes CDR1 NSQYPW and CDR2 LRSPGD (reference sequence). The covered CDR3 bases are TGCACCTGCAGTGAGGGACTGGTCTTTGCT. Translation gives CTCSEGLVFA. From start to end, the CDR3 is CTCSEGLVFAEQFF.

In its sample, this clone was seen many times. All gene names here are mouse names. The read terminates 4 residues ahead of where the CDR3 ends, so the germline J gene completes it. V usage is TRBV1 and J usage is TRBJ1-4; perhaps TRBD1 as D (6 bases). Germline-derived CDR1 and CDR2 are NSQYPW and LRSPGD (reference sequence). The V end lost 3 bases, the J end lost 3 bases, and 14 bases lay between the germline ends. CDR3 length equals 16 residues. The CDR3 bases that were read are TGCACCTGCAGTGCGGGGGCGGGACACCCCAACGAA. This codes for CTCSAGAGHPNE. The CDR3 as a whole reads CTCSAGAGHPNERLFF.

To note about this clone: Germline and genes: mouse. The read stops 4 residues short of the end of the CDR3; the missing end is completed from the germline J gene. The J gene is TRBJ1-2, the V gene TRBV1, with D maybe TRBD1 (5 bases). Germline lookup yields CDR1 NSQYPW and CDR2 LRSPGD (reference sequence). This CDR3 has 14 amino acids. Trimming removed 0 bases at V and 2 bases at J, with 7 bases between. The covered CDR3 bases are TGCACCTGCAGTGCAGATGAGGGGAACTCC. It is translated as CTCSADEGNS. The whole CDR3 protein reads CTCSADEGNSDYTF.

This clone has only a few counts. Gene names denote mouse genes. The observed sequence ends 4 residues before the CDR3 terminus, with the missing tail filled in from the germline J gene. This chain joins TRBV1 and TRBJ2-1; the D gene is possibly TRBD1 (5 bases). The ends were cut back, 3 bases at V and 3 bases at J, with 6 bases in the middle. The CDR3 covers 13 residues. The germline CDR1 and CDR2 sequences are NSQYPW and LRSPGD (reference sequence). Here the CDR3 reads CTCSATAYAEQFF. The covered CDR3 bases are TGCACCTGCAGTGCGACAGCCTATGCT.

This clone occurred a few times. Germline and genes: mouse. The CDR3 end falls 4 residues outside the read, so it is completed with the germline J gene. V gene TRBV1 combines with J gene TRBJ2-1; tentatively, D is TRBD1 (6 bases). The germline CDR1 and CDR2 sequences are NSQYPW and LRSPGD (reference sequence). The CDR3 is 14 residues long. With 7 bases removed from V and 1 base from J, the gap between germline ends came to 11 bases. The CDR3 bases that were read are TGCACCTGCACCCCGGGACAAAACTATGCT. This gives the protein CTCTPGQNYA. The whole CDR3 protein is CTCTPGQNYAEQFF.

Comment on this clone: Mouse names are used for the genes. The observed sequence ends 4 residues before the CDR3 terminus, with the missing tail filled in from the germline J gene. This sequence joins TRBV13-1 and TRBJ2-7; 10 nucleotides align to TRBD2. The CDR3 is 13 residues long. J was trimmed by 3 bases and V by 5 bases; bases with no gene match: 2. In germline, CDR1 is NSHNY, CDR2 SYGAGN. CDR3 DNA, as far as it was read: TGTGCCAGCAGGACTGGGGGGTTCTAT. Residues: CASRTGGFY. From start to end, the CDR3 is CASRTGGFYEQYF.

This clone has a count of ten or more. Gene names refer to mouse genes. The CDR3 extends 4 residues past the end of the read, so its final part is completed from the germline J gene. This chain uses TRBV1 with TRBJ2-5, with 9 bases fitting TRBD2. Per germline, CDR1 NSQYPW and CDR2 LRSPGD (reference sequence). The CDR3 loop spans 14 amino acids. The trim removed 6 bases at V and 2 bases at J, leaving 3 bases unmatched. The sequenced CDR3 bases are TGCACCTGCAGACGACTGGGGGCCCAAGAC. This gives the protein CTCRRLGAQD. Given in full, the CDR3 is CTCRRLGAQDTQYF.

As concerns this clone: The gene names given are mouse names. The read ends 4 residues before the CDR3 terminus; that terminus is restored from the germline J gene. This chain links TRBV1 with TRBJ2-5; a weak D match, TRBD2 (5 bases). Germline V lookup: CDR1 NSQYPW, CDR2 LRSPGD (reference sequence). This CDR3 is built from 14 residues. The germline V and J ends were trimmed by 4 bases and 2 bases, with 10 bases remaining between them. The part of the CDR3 DNA that was read is TGCACCTGCAGTGTTGGGGAGAGCCAAGAC. Amino acid sequence: CTCSVGESQD. The full CDR3 protein is CTCSVGESQDTQYF.

This clone has ten or more counts. All gene names here are mouse names. The read comes to an end 4 residues before the CDR3 does, leaving the germline J gene to fill in the end. The chain employs TRBV13-3 and TRBJ2-1, with D perhaps matching TRBD1 (5 bases). Per the germline V gene, CDR1 is NNHDY and CDR2 is SYVADS. V lost 2 bases, J lost 3 bases, and 9 bases lay in between. The CDR3 totals 14 residues. CDR3: CASSERQTYAEQFF. The sequenced part of the CDR3 DNA is TGTGCCAGCAGTGAGAGACAGACCTATGCT.

Only a few counts were recorded for this clone. Mouse gene names and germline throughout. From the germline J gene comes the end of the CDR3, since the read stops 4 residues before it. The rearrangement links TRBV19 to TRBJ2-5; the match to TRBD2 covers 11 bases. Germline V gene sequence: CDR1 FNHDT, CDR2 SITEND (reference sequence). Germline trimming cut 3 bases from V and 3 bases from J; bases unmatched to any gene: 3. The length of the CDR3 is 15 residues. CDR3 loop: CASSTGTGGQDTQYF. The part of the CDR3 DNA that was read is TGTGCCAGCAGTACAGGGACTGGGGGACAAGAC.

This clone showed up just a few times. Gene names and germline match the mouse. The DNA ends 4 residues before the CDR3 does, and the rest of the CDR3 is filled in from the germline J gene. The J gene is TRBJ2-5, the V gene TRBV17, with 7 bases that match TRBD1. Germline V CDR1 and CDR2: MNHDT, YYDKIL. The CDR3 is made up of 14 amino acids. The DNA read from the CDR3 is TGTGCTAGCAGTAGATTCCAGGGGGAAGAC. Translating gives CASSRFQGED. The whole CDR3 region reads CASSRFQGEDTQYF.

Points on this clone: Here the gene names and germline are mouse. The read is 4 residues too short to cover the CDR3 end, so that end is filled in from the germline J gene. The J gene is TRBJ2-3, the V gene TRBV19, with TRBD2 matching 7 bases. Germline CDR1 is FNHDT and CDR2 is SITEND (reference sequence). With V trimmed by 0 bases and J by 0 bases, 1 base remained unmatched. The CDR3 covers 15 residues. CDR3 loop: CASSIVTGSAETLYF. Incomplete CDR3 DNA: TGTGCCAGCAGTATAGTGACTGGGAGTGCAGAA.